Listed below are T cell receptor beta chains from one sample, sequenced in a study of OX40 agonist ivuxolimab in advanced cancers. Assay used: immunoSEQ multiplex PCR; TCRdb lists only in-frame clones, some missing. The sample contains 70,000 or so clones, around 90% of which appear only once. The material sequenced was CD4+ or CD8+ T cells sorted from blood, taken in a trial of the OX40 agonist ivuxolimab. Receptors originate from an adult with an advanced solid tumor such as melanoma, head and neck, liver or kidney cancer. CDR3s include the opening cysteine and the closing phenylalanine or tryptophan. D genes are given only for firm matches. Size is stated for part of the rows, as once, few or many counts, or as a class when the clone is expanded.

TRBD1	TRBV7-8	NA	TRBJ1-5	TGTGCCAGCAGCTTAGGGGTCAGGGAGGGGGCTCAGCCCCAGCATTTT	CASSLGVREGAQPQHF
NA	TRBV4-3	NA	TRBJ2-3	TGCGCCAGCAGCCAAGATGCCAGGACTAATGGGTTTTCAGATACGCAGTATTTT	CASSQDARTNGFSDTQYF
NA	TRBV19	NA	TRBJ1-3	TGTGCCAGTACGCCAAGAGCCGGAAACACCATATATTTT	CASTPRAGNTIYF
NA	TRBV28	NA	TRBJ2-5	TGTGCCAGCAAAGGGCAGAGAATACAAGAGACCCAGTACTTC	CASKGQRIQETQYF
NA	TRBV5-6	NA	TRBJ1-2	TGTGCCAGCAGCCCAACCGGGGTTAGCTATGGCTACACCTTC	CASSPTGVSYGYTF
NA	TRBV29-1	NA	TRBJ2-5	TGCAGCGTACGAACCGGGGGCCAAGAGACCCAGTACTTC	CSVRTGGQETQYF
TRBD1	TRBV5-1	NA	TRBJ1-1	TGCGCCAGCAGCCCACTACAGGGGGCGCCCGCTGAAGCTTTCTTT	CASSPLQGAPAEAFF
TRBD2	TRBV5-8	NA	TRBJ2-7	TGTGCCAGCAACGCCGGGGGGGGGACCTTGAGGCAGTACTTC	CASNAGGGTLRQYF
TRBD2	TRBV6-1	once	TRBJ2-5	TGTGCCAGCAGTGAAGGACATTTGGGGGGGGAGACCCAGTACTTC	CASSEGHLGGETQYF
NA	TRBV19	NA	TRBJ1-5	TGTGCCAGTAGTATAGATCTTGGACTCCAGCATTTT	CASSIDLGLQHF
NA	TRBV14	NA	TRBJ1-3	TGTGCCAGCAGCCAAGCCCCCGGGGCAGGGGTTGGAAACACCATATATTTT	CASSQAPGAGVGNTIYF
TRBD2	TRBV27	NA	TRBJ2-6	TGTGCCAGCAGTTTACCTAGCGGGAGGGCCAGCTCTGGGGCCAACGTCCTGACTTTC	CASSLPSGRASSGANVLTF
NA	TRBV7-3	NA	TRBJ2-3	TGTGCCAGCAGCTTTCTGGGACCGGGTGATACGCAGTATTTT	CASSFLGPGDTQYF
TRBD1	TRBV7-6	NA	TRBJ1-5	TGTGCCAGCAGCTCGACAGGGGTTGATCAGCCCCAGCATTTT	CASSSTGVDQPQHF
NA	TRBV5-1	NA	TRBJ2-6	TGCGCCAGCAGCAACCTCAGCTCTGGGGCCAACGTCCTGACTTTC	CASSNLSSGANVLTF
TRBD1	TRBV7-9	NA	TRBJ2-7	TGTGCCAGCAGCTTAGCAGCAGGGGGCTACGAGCAGTACTTC	CASSLAAGGYEQYF
NA	TRBV28	NA	TRBJ2-1	TGTGCCAGCAGTTTAAAAGCAAGGCACAATGAGCAGTTCTTC	CASSLKARHNEQFF
TRBD2	TRBV28	NA	TRBJ2-7	TGTGCCAGCAGTTTTCTGGGACTAGCGGGAGACCACGAGCAGTACTTC	CASSFLGLAGDHEQYF
TRBD2	TRBV7-2	once	TRBJ2-5	TGTGCCAGCAGCTTAGCGGTTAGCGGGAGGTACCAAGAGACCCAGTACTTC	CASSLAVSGRYQETQYF
NA	TRBV11-2	NA	TRBJ1-3	TGTGCCAGCAGCTTTCCGGGGACCGGAAACACCATATATTTT	CASSFPGTGNTIYF
TRBD2	TRBV28	NA	TRBJ2-7	TGTGCCAGCAGCACTACTAGCGGGAGATACGAGCAGTACTTC	CASSTTSGRYEQYF
NA	TRBV9	NA	TRBJ2-1	TGTGCCAGCAGCCCATTACAGGGTGGATCCTACAATGAGCAGTTCTTC	CASSPLQGGSYNEQFF